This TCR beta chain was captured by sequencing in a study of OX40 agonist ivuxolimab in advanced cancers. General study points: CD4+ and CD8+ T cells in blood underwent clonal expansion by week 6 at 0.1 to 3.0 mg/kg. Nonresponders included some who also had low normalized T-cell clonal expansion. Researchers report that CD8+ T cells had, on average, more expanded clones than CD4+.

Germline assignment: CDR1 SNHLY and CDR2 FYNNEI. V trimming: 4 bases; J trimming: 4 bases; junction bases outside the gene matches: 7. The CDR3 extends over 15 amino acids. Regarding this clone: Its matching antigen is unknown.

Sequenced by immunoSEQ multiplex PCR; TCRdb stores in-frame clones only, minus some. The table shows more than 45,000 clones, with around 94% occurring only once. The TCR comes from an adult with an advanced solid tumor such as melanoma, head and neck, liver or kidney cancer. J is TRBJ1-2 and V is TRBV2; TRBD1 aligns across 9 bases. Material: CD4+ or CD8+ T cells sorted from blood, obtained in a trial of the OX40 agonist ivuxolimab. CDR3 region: CASSGQQGALYGYTF. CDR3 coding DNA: TGTGCCAGCAGTGGTCAACAGGGGGCCCTCTATGGCTACACCTTC.